This T cell receptor beta chain was documented in a study of T cell responses to AZD1222 COVID-19 vaccine. CDR1 and CDR2 (germline): SGHTS, YDEGEE. V was trimmed by 0 bases and J by 0 bases, leaving 7 bases between them. The CDR3 is made up of 16 amino acids. Here immunoSEQ multiplex PCR was the method, and the copy in TCRdb shows in-frame clones only, minus some. The data contain about 200,000 clones, 90% to 95% of them singletons. Study findings and constraints: Donor demographics were predominantly white British with a female majority; clonal diversity may be underestimated. Close to half of all spike-specific TCRs reportedly target regions of the variants that are unmutated.

For this clone: Its antigen is unknown.

This TCR derives from an adult who received the AZD1222 COVID-19 vaccine. This rearrangement joins TRBV5-8 to TRBJ2-6; D ambiguous. The sequencing used peripheral blood, collected 28 days after the second AZD1222 dose. CDR3: CASSLGRFSGANVLTF. CDR3 DNA sequence: TGTGCCAGCAGCTTGGGAAGGTTCTCTGGGGCCAACGTCCTGACTTTC.